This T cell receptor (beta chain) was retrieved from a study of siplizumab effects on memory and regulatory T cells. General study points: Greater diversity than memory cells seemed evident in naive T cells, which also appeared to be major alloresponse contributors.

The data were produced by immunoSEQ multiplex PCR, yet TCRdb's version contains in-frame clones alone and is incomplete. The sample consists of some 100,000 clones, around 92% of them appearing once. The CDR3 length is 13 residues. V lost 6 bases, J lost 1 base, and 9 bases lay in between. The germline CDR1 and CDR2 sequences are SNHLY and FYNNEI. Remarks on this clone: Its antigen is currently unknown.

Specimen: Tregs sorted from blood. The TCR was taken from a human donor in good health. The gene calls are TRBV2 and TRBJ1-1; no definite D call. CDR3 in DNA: TGTGCCAGCAGAAGAGCAGGGAACACTGAAGCTTTCTTT. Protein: CASRRAGNTEAFF.